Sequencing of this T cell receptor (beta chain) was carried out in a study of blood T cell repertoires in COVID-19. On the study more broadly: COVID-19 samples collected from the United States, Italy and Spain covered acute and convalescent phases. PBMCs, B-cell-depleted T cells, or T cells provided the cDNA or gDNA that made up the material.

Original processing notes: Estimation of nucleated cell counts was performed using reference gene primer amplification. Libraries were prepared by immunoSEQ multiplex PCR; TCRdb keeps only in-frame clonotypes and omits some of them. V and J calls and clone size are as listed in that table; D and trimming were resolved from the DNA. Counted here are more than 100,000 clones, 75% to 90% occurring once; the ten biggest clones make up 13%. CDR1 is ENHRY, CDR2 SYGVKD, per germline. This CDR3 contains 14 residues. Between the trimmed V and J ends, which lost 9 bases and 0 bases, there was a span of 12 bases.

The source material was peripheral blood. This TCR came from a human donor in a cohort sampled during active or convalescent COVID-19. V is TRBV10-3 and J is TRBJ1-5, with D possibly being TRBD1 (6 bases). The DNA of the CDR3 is TGTGCCATAGGACAGATGTATAGCAATCAGCCCCAGCATTTT. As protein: CAIGQMYSNQPQHF.